This T cell receptor beta chain was documented in a study of cytomegalovirus exposure and HLA in healthy donors (dated by TCRdb to about 2017). About the study as a whole: According to an earlier analysis of around 600 of the donors, about 170 million T cells yielded 90 million to 140 million unique TCR beta sequences and approximately 300 Gb of sequence data. About 300 gigabases of sequencing data and around 80 million unique TCR sequences made up an early release that covered under 750 HLA-typed donors. Of the roughly 400 genotyped donors, 75% to 85% were placed in the genetic ancestry cluster associated with self-reported Caucasian donors. The study aimed to test whether cataloging public T cell receptors could reveal signatures of past pathogen exposure. The study used immunosequencing to profile the T cell repertoires of under 700 subjects and linked those repertoires to cytomegalovirus serostatus. Besides the first cohort of under 700 subjects, a separate validation cohort made up of around 120 different subjects was used. To predict cytomegalovirus infection status, the study combined high-throughput TCR immunosequencing, statistical association of individual TCRs with disease status, and machine learning. In a later analysis, previously published TCR beta repertoires from about 670 donors were re-analyzed and high-resolution HLA genotyping was added so that TCR occurrence patterns could be studied. The later analysis used no new phenotypic data to find candidate immune exposures, relying instead on TCR beta sequences and their occurrence across donors. An earlier analysis of 587 of the donors used high-throughput TCR beta sequencing to judge whether each TCR beta V gene segment behaved as functional or pseudogenic. Donor age, sex, ethnicity and CMV serostatus were compiled together with the repertoire data. A later genetic analysis used genome-wide SNP genotypes for about 65% of the roughly 700 donors, treating that subset as a discovery cohort. All discovery cohort repertoires had been generated on a single sequencing platform. HLA typing included class I and class II loci at four-digit resolution. Typing coverage differed by locus: A, B, C, DRB1 and DQB1 were typed in roughly 620-630 donors, DQA1 in approximately 520, DPA1 in some 600, and DPB1 in just under 490. Because of strong linkage in the cohort, roughly five DR-DQ haplotypes were treated as single units for association and clustering. Among a few hundred genotyped donors of the cohort, an average of about 240,000 unique TCR beta nucleotide sequences were sequenced per donor, roughly 18% of them non-productive. What the authors observed across the whole study: At a false discovery rate of 0.05, a later analysis linked around 15,000 TCR beta sequences to specific HLA alleles. Compared with the approximately 670-donor mean, donors in an Asian-associated ancestry cluster had fewer N-insertions in productive TCRs, according to a later genetic analysis. The 87-base-pair reads could not distinguish some IMGT-functional V segments, including TRBV6-2 and TRBV6-3, so those segments were excluded. A total of some 180 TCR beta chains were listed by the study as associated with cytomegalovirus. A later analysis reported that several top co-occurrence clusters appeared linked to parvovirus B19, influenza, CMV and Epstein-Barr virus. It was suggested by the authors that the approach could potentially be generalized to other disease states and immunological phenotypes. In this cohort, only TCR beta chains were sequenced, and detectable features were limited by the absence of alpha or paired-chain data. When HLA alleles, especially DR and DQ, strongly co-occurred, attributing TCR associations to individual alleles was difficult. A later genetic analysis associated a missense DCLRE1C variant with V-gene and J-gene trimming of TCR beta chains, and an independent cohort replicated the association. CMV serostatus was the only immune exposure information available for the cohort. In both the original and validation cohorts, the classifier was reported to diagnose cytomegalovirus status with high specificity and sensitivity. Because counts were too low, about 17 rarely observed V segments, including chromosome 9 orphons, were excluded from the earlier analysis of 587 of the donors. A cluster of highly shared sequence variants was judged likely to represent a technical artifact of the sequencing pipeline. In a later analysis, the rate of TCR association differed among HLA loci, with DRB1 alleles having the most associated TCRs and HLA-C alleles having the fewest. Correlated functional status among segregating V segments might reflect linkage disequilibrium, but an unknown experimental factor could not be ruled out. Because HLA typing was unavailable for some donors at each locus, only the typed subset was used in association tests. Three of the identified cytomegalovirus-associated TCR beta chains were confirmed in vitro to be specific for cytomegalovirus antigens. A further reported finding was that TCR beta sequences accurately predicted the HLA-A and HLA-B alleles for most subjects in the first cohort. In a later analysis, most CMV-associated TCR beta chains were found to appear HLA-restricted, with HLA associations seemingly driven largely by CMV exposure. A later analysis found that HLA-associated TCR beta chains were more clonally expanded and had lower generation probabilities than equally common non-associated chains. In an earlier analysis of about 600 of the donors, most TCR beta V segments appeared in productive rearrangements about 87% or about 30% of the time, broadly matching IMGT annotations. Across donors, most TCR sequences were observed very rarely, whereas some public TCRs were present in many individuals. Presence/absence analyses assumed roughly uniform sequencing depth across donors, an assumption that may not hold.

The cohort comprised several hundred healthy bone marrow donors. At the time of sampling, every cohort member was nominally healthy, though immune exposures that went unrecorded were likely present. The donor tested CMV seropositive and was one of the 289 seropositive cohort members. A peripheral blood sample was provided by each donor, and peripheral blood mononuclear cells were used for TCR beta sequencing. Genomic DNA extraction from the blood cell samples was performed with the Qiagen DNeasy Blood Extraction Kit. Trimming costs V 4 bases and J 1 base, and their ends lie 11 bases apart. Including the terminal cysteine and phenylalanine, the CDR3 comprises 15 residues. Kept here is only the CDR3 DNA, which spans 45 bases and is read in frame from base 1. According to the germline V gene, CDR1 reads MDHEN and CDR2 reads SYDVKM. Of note for this clone: Its antigen remains unidentified. No base quality information exists; no much larger clone differs at one position.

Library preparation employed the immunoSEQ multiplex PCR assay. For the multiplex PCR, a mixture combining 60 forward primers for TCR Vbeta segments and 13 reverse primers for TCR Jbeta segments was used. A multiplex PCR assay on genomic DNA amplified the CDR3 region of rearranged TCR beta genes. The Illumina HiSeq System was used to sequence the amplified TCR beta libraries as 87-base-pair reads. The study's own analysis went as follows. Across the 600 to 700 repertoires, a later analysis counted 80 million or so unique TCR beta chains, approximately 12 million of which were shared by at least two donors. To remove PCR and sequencing errors, raw reads were error-corrected and collapsed into unique sequences using a nearest-neighbor algorithm that merged closely related sequences. Alignment of CDR3 sequences to IMGT reference sequences was used to assign V, D and J gene segments. For a sequence to be retained, at least a six-nucleotide match to both a V gene segment and a J gene segment was required. Rearrangements were called productive when the CDR3 lacked stop codons and stayed in frame with V and J; all others were non-productive. CDR3 was defined by IMGT convention, running from the second conserved V-encoded cysteine to the conserved J-encoded phenylalanine. The earlier analysis of roughly 590 of the donors excluded any sequence lacking an unambiguous match to a single V gene segment. An earlier analysis of 587 of the donors classified V segments as functional when productive rearrangements were above 56.7% and as segregating when the standard deviation between donors was above 5%. A statistical classification framework was built to diagnose cytomegalovirus status from the catalog of TCR beta chain sequences. In a later analysis, TCR nucleotide sequences were compared against IMGT/GENE-DB human TR gene sequences so that V and J genes could be assigned. Using the TCRdist pipeline, a later analysis assigned CDR3 sequences along with most-parsimonious VDJ recombination scenarios. In a later analysis, each TCR beta chain was defined by its CDR3 amino acid sequence together with its V-gene family, and reads lacking a unique V-gene family were excluded. In a later analysis, 500 to 700 highly shared, low-generation-probability nucleotide sequences were removed to address suspected cross-contamination and a sequencing artifact. In a later analysis, a clonal expansion index for each public chain was calculated from normalized within-repertoire ranks of inferred template counts. Generation probabilities in a later analysis came from a VDJ recombination model fitted to out-of-frame rearrangements, and those results were checked against IGoR. In a later analysis, hypergeometric tests were used to score TCR-TCR, TCR-HLA and TCR-CMV co-occurrence, with a repertoire-size bias correction applied to TCR pairs. In a later analysis, false discovery rates were estimated by permuting HLA or CMV assignments 20 times. In a later analysis, co-occurring TCRs were grouped using DBSCAN, and TCRdist sequence similarity was added for clustering within HLA-allele-positive subsets. Co-occurrence clustering excluded repertoires with fewer than 30,000 or more than 120,000 public chains, plus five with anomalous nucleotide sharing. TCRdb holds this immuneACCESS table with in-frame rearrangements only. Some clones are missing; in checked studies, unresolved V genes explain under half, and the rest has no known cause. V and J calls and clone size are those listed in that table; D and trimming were worked out from the DNA. Across this sample there are roughly 130,000 clones, with roughly two thirds seen only once. The ten largest clonotypes hold 1.6% of the sample.

Recombination joined TRBV28 with TRBJ1-5; tentative D gene TRBD1, with 6 bases matching. Material for sequencing was PBMCs. The receptor's source is a man aged 25 to 40 in good health and CMV-seropositive. CDR3 loop: CASSSTGGSNQPQHF. The DNA sequence follows: TGTGCCAGCAGTTCGACAGGTGGGAGCAATCAGCCCCAGCATTTT.